The sequence of this T cell receptor (beta chain) was determined in a study of shared clonotypes between healthy human individuals. The study, taken as a whole, reports: The study's rarefaction showed incomplete sorted-subset sequencing despite large depth.

Remarks on this clone: Its antigen remains unidentified.

Only CD45RO-negative cells positively selected for CCR7 counted as naive CD8 cells, so terminally differentiated effector memory CD45RA+ cells were excluded. Donation came from healthy HIV-negative adults that had no recent acute infections or vaccinations. In germline, CDR1 is MDHEN, CDR2 SYDVKM. The CDR3 runs 15 residues. V gave up 4 bases and J gave up 5 bases, with 17 bases separating them. A deep-level run was used for the assay. Sequencing was performed with immunoSEQ multiplex PCR; in TCRdb, only in-frame clones are kept and a portion is missing. The table has about 2 million clones, 85% to 95% seen once.

The chain joins TRBV28 to TRBJ2-5, with D possibly matching TRBD2 (6 bases). The receptor was derived from a young man in good health. Sequencing input: naive CD8+ T cells sorted from blood. DNA of the CDR3: TGTGCCAGCAGTTGGAGGGAAGGCAATCTGGAGACCCAGTACTTC. This encodes CASSWREGNLETQYF.